This T cell receptor beta chain was sequenced in a study of cytomegalovirus exposure and HLA in healthy donors. The CDR3 totals 15 residues. The junction had 8 bases not matched to a gene; V was cut back by 5 bases and J by 5 bases. Per germline, CDR1 LNHNV and CDR2 YYDKDF (reference sequence). Amplification used 60 Vbeta primers and 13 Jbeta primers. Only in-frame clones appear in the TCRdb table, and some are missing; sequencing was by immunoSEQ multiplex PCR. Among around 93,000 clones listed, about 78% were seen once. Source material: PBMCs. This clonotype was obtained from a woman between 40 and 55 years old in good health and CMV-seronegative. The rearrangement uses TRBV15 and TRBJ2-1, with 8 nucleotides matching TRBD2. This CDR3 is CATSRSGRGDNEQFF. The CDR3 region has the DNA TGTGCCACCAGCCGAAGCGGGAGAGGTGACAATGAGCAGTTCTTC. Looking up the rest from reference TRBV15 and TRBJ2-1 gives the full variable domain: DAMVIQNPRYQVTQFGKPVTLSCSQTLNHNVMYWYQQKSSQAPKLLFHYYDKDFNNEADTPDNFQSRRPNTSFCFLDIRSPGLGDTAMYLCATSRSGRGDNEQFFGPGTRLTVL.